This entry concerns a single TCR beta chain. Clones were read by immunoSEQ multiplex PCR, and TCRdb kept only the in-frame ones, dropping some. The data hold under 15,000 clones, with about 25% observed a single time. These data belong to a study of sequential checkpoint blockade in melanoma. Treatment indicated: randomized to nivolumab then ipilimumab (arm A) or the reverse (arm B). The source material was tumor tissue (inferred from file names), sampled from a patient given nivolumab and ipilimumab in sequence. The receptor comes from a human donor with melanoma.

In DNA, the CDR3 is TGTGCCAGTAGACCCCGGCGGCAGAACACTGAAGCTTTCTTT. It is translated as CASRPRRQNTEAFF. This chain joins TRBV19 and TRBJ1-1; D ambiguous. In germline, CDR1 is LNHDA, CDR2 SQIVND (reference sequence). This CDR3 has 14 residues. The germline V and J ends were trimmed by 6 bases and 1 base, with 12 bases remaining between them.